The sequence of this T cell receptor (beta chain) was determined in a study of identical twins. Germline CDR1 MNHNS, CDR2 SASEGT. V trimming: 5 bases; J trimming: 7 bases; junction bases outside the gene matches: 6. The CDR3 covers 14 residues. This clonotype was seen many times. The antigen is unknown. General observations from the study: The study based its conclusions on cross-sectional statistical analysis and did not follow the same donors.

TCRdb reprocessed the 5' RACE reads with MiXCR, giving one entry per CDR3 protein. In the table there are roughly 540,000 distinct CDR3 sequences, roughly 21% of which are singletons. These data are also associated with another study on T cells expressing NK-cell markers. That work contributes: In several experiments, sorting was restricted to alpha-beta TCR T cells by an anti-gamma-delta TCR antibody.

The chain recombines TRBV6-1 with TRBJ1-3; TRBD1 agrees at 9 bases. The sample consisted of CD4+ T cells sorted from blood. The TCR comes from a woman younger than 30 in good health. The CDR3 sequence is CASSPRDRDNTIYF. Written as DNA, the CDR3 is TGTGCCAGCAGTCCCCGGGACAGGGATAACACCATATATTTT.